The clone carrying this T cell receptor beta chain was picked up one time. The record originates from a study of blood T cell repertoires in COVID-19. Turning to the study itself: Acute-phase and convalescent COVID-19 samples originated in the United States, Italy and Spain. Sources were T cells, B-cell-depleted T cells, or PBMCs; the material itself was cDNA or gDNA.

V lost 3 bases to trimming and J lost 5 bases; unmatched junction nucleotides: 6. The CDR3 runs 15 residues. CDR1 MDHEN and CDR2 SYDVKM come from the germline V gene. Authors' data handling: The assay estimated nucleated cells by amplifying reference gene primers. Repertoires were generated with immunoSEQ multiplex PCR, while TCRdb's copy carries only in-frame clones and drops some. V, J and clone size derive from that table, while D and trimming were established from the DNA sequence. The table has some 280,000 clones, around four fifths seen once; the top ten hold around 4.5%. The source of this sequence is a woman between 50 and 59 years old with active or convalescent COVID-19. The V call is TRBV28, the J call TRBJ2-1; 8 positions agree with TRBD2. Sequencing was carried out using peripheral blood. CDR3 amino acids: CASSFLGRAHNEQFF. The CDR3 bases are TGTGCCAGCAGTTTTCTCGGGAGGGCCCACAATGAGCAGTTCTTC.